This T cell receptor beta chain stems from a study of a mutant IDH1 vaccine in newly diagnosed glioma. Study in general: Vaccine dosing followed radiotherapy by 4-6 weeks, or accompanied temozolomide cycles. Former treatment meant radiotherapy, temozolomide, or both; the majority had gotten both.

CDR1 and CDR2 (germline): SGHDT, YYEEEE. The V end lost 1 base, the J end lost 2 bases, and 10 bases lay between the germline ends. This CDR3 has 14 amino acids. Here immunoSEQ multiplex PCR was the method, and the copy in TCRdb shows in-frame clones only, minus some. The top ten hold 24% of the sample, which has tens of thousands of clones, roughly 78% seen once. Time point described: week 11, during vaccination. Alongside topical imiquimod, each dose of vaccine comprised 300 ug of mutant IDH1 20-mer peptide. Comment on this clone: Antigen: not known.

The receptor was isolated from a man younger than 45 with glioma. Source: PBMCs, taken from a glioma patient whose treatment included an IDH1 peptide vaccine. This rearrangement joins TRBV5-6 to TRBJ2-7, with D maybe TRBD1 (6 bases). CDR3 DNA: TGTGCCAGCAGCTTGTGGGACACCACCTACGAGCAGTACTTC. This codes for CASSLWDTTYEQYF.